This T cell receptor beta chain was obtained from a study of shared clonotypes between healthy human individuals. The run depth of the assay was deep. Sequenced by immunoSEQ multiplex PCR; TCRdb stores in-frame clones only, minus some. Of around 2.5 million clones listed, 93% are singletons. The source is a man aged 18 to 29 in good health. Some clones in this sample may be carry-over from other donors' samples. Sequenced: naive CD4+ T cells from PBMCs. Regarding subset: CD45RA+ positively selected.

CDR3 DNA: TGTGCCAGCAGCCAAGATCTAGCGGGAAACTCCGGGGAGCTGTTTTTT. Protein: CASSQDLAGNSGELFF. The chain carries TRBV14 and TRBJ2-2, with 9 bases fitting TRBD2. Germline V gene lookup returns CDR1 SGHDN and CDR2 FVKESK. CDR3 size: 16 residues. The V and J ends lost 0 bases and 6 bases, in that order; junction bases with no gene match: 5.